One and the same sample provided the 28 T cell receptor beta chains below, sequenced in a study of CD8+CD57+ T cells in acquired aplastic anemia. The study profiled TCR beta VDJ and CDR3 using genomic DNA as template. One entry per CDR3 protein results from TCRdb running MiXCR on the reads. The sample lists roughly 160,000 distinct CDR3 sequences, 70% to 80% occurring once. Patients included in sequencing had previously demonstrated CD8+CD57+ cell expansion by flow cytometry. Sequenced input: sorted CD4+, CD8+, or CD8+CD57+ T cells (not recorded which) from PBMCs. Receptor source: a human donor with aplastic anemia.

The chain recombines TRBV19 with TRBJ2-1, with D maybe TRBD1 (5 bases). Germline loops: CDR1 LNHDA, CDR2 SQIVND (reference sequence). Trimming pared 8 bases from V and 4 bases from J, leaving 18 bases between. CDR3 length: 15 residues. Here the CDR3 reads CASLKTVGFYNEQFF. CDR3 nucleotide sequence: TGTGCCAGTCTCAAGACAGTTGGCTTTTACAATGAGCAGTTCTTC. The variable domain in full, completed from reference TRBV19 and TRBJ2-1, reads DGGITQSPKYLFRKEGQNVTLSCEQNLNHDAMYWYRQDPGQGLRLIYYSQIVNDFQKGDIAEGYSVSREKKESFPLTVTSAQKNPTAFYLCASLKTVGFYNEQFFGPGTRLTVL.

This clonotype appeared a single time. V usage is TRBV15 and J usage is TRBJ1-6, with unresolved D. This CDR3 region has 12 residues. CDR1 LNHNV and CDR2 YYDKDF come from the germline V gene (reference sequence). Trimming stripped 0 bases from V and 14 bases from J, with 8 bases between. This chain's CDR3 is CATSRDHFALHF. CDR3 nucleotide sequence: TGTGCCACCAGCAGAGATCATTTTGCCCTCCACTTT.

This clonotype was seen a handful of times. The CDR3 sequence: CASRRQSHSVSAEAFF. The CDR3 nucleotides read TGTGCCAGCAGGCGCCAGAGTCACAGTGTATCGGCTGAAGCTTTCTTT. This chain connects TRBV7-8 to TRBJ1-1; D is unresolved. CDR3 length: 16 amino acids. From germline, CDR1 is SGHVS and CDR2 FQNEAQ. Trimming left V 6 bases short and J 6 bases short, with 23 bases between.

This clonotype was counted a single time. This chain connects TRBV20-1 to TRBJ2-5; 8 bases are shared with TRBD2. The CDR3 covers 13 residues. The trim removed 3 bases at V and 4 bases at J, leaving 4 bases unmatched. In germline, CDR1 is DFQATT, CDR2 SNEGSKA (reference sequence). CDR3 bases: TGCAGTGCTAGTGATCTAGCGGGAGAGACCCAGTACTTC. Encoded protein: CSASDLAGETQYF.

Comments on this clonotype: This CDR3 is missing its conserved last phenylalanine or tryptophan, likely due to a read error. The limits of the CDR3 on the DNA are not certain, so only TCRdb's listed CDR3 is given. The genes are TRBV6-1 and TRBJ2-7; the table's TRBD1 call for D was not verified on the DNA. The CDR3 is 9 residues long, ends included. Germline V gene lookup returns CDR1 MNHNS and CDR2 SASEGT. The CDR3 is CASSENMGG.

Details on this clonotype: One end of the junction fails to match germline, which may point to a read error. This chain joins TRBV10-3 and TRBJ1-1; D gene ambiguous. CDR3 length: 12 residues. Germline CDR1 ENHRY, CDR2 SYGVKD. CDR3 sequence: CAISESEGKALF. CDR3 nucleotide sequence: TGTGCCATCAGTGAGTCTGAGGGAAAGGCTCTCTTT.

The table lists this clonotype with a count of one. The chain is built from TRBV7-2 and TRBJ2-7; possibly TRBD1 for D (6 bases). The CDR3 totals 14 residues. Trimming took off 1 base at V and 6 bases at J, with 13 bases between the two ends. The germline CDR1 and CDR2 sequences are SGHTA and FQGNSA. CDR3: CASSLGQGSSEQYF. In DNA form, the CDR3 reads TGTGCCAGCAGCTTAGGGCAGGGGAGCAGCGAGCAGTACTTC.

V and J are TRBV10-1 and TRBJ2-7, with TRBD1 matching over 8 bases. The germline gives CDR1 WNHNN, CDR2 SYGVQD (reference sequence). Trimming removed 4 bases from V and 0 bases from J; junction bases left unmatched: 2. The CDR3 sequence is 14 residues long. The CDR3 is CASSGGTGSYEQYF. CDR3 bases: TGCGCCAGCAGTGGGGGGACAGGCTCCTACGAGCAGTACTTC.

In its sample, this clonotype was seen once. This chain uses TRBV19 with TRBJ1-6; the match to TRBD1 covers 7 bases. This CDR3 region has 13 residues. Germline V lookup: CDR1 LNHDA, CDR2 SQIVND (reference sequence). J lost 7 bases, V lost 3 bases, and 0 bases had no gene match. The CDR3 loop is CASSMTGNSPLHF. The CDR3 DNA is TGTGCCAGTAGTATGACAGGGAATTCACCCCTCCACTTT.

This clonotype appeared a few times. This chain joins TRBV7-2 and TRBJ2-1, with 10 bases identical to TRBD2. V lost 5 bases, J lost 9 bases, and 7 bases stayed unmatched. Germline CDR1 and CDR2: SGHTA and FQGNSA. This CDR3 has 14 amino acids. The CDR3 loop reads CASSPAGGPFEQFF. DNA for the CDR3: TGTGCCAGCAGCCCAGCGGGAGGGCCTTTTGAGCAGTTCTTC.

V usage is TRBV9 and J usage is TRBJ1-2; TRBD1 agrees at 8 bases. V dropped 4 bases and J dropped 4; count of bases not matched to a gene: 3. The CDR3 runs 13 residues. Germline assignment: CDR1 SGDLS and CDR2 YYNGEE. In DNA form, the CDR3 reads TGTGCCAGCAGCCAAGGGACAGGCTATGGCTACACCTTC. The encoded protein is CASSQGTGYGYTF.

V usage is TRBV20-1 and J usage is TRBJ2-7; perhaps TRBD2 as D (5 bases). The V and J ends lost 5 bases and 6 bases respectively, with 17 bases between them. In germline, CDR1 is DFQATT, CDR2 SNEGSKA (reference sequence). The CDR3 is made up of 13 amino acids. The DNA of the CDR3 is TGCAGTGCTCAAGACTATACGGTGGGCGAGCAGTACTTC. This codes for CSAQDYTVGEQYF.

The chain combines TRBV6-5 with TRBJ1-3; D is perhaps TRBD1 (6 bases). Trimming took off 2 bases at V and 1 base at J, with 15 bases between the two ends. Germline assignment: CDR1 MNHEY and CDR2 SVGAGI. The CDR3 has 17 residues. The CDR3 DNA reads TGTGCCAGCAGTTACGAGTGGGACACCACATCTGGAAACACCATATATTTT. Amino acid sequence: CASSYEWDTTSGNTIYF.

The V and J genes are TRBV29-1 and TRBJ1-2; 7 bases agree with TRBD1. In germline, CDR1 is SQVTM, CDR2 ANQGSEA. The CDR3 covers 13 residues. CDR3 nucleotide sequence: TGCAGTCATGCTAACAGGGGCACTAGTAGCTACACCTTC. Amino acid sequence: CSHANRGTSSYTF.

The chain is built from TRBV2 and TRBJ1-4; D unresolved. Germline CDR1 SNHLY, CDR2 FYNNEI. This CDR3 comprises 13 residues. V was pared by 5 bases and J by 8 bases, with 12 bases between. The CDR3 is CASSSREGEKLFF. The CDR3 nucleotides read TGTGCCAGCAGTAGTCGGGAAGGCGAAAAACTGTTTTTT.

The chain joins TRBV24-1 to TRBJ2-2; TRBD1 matches 8 bases. The CDR3 extends over 14 amino acids. Germline CDR1 is KGHDR and CDR2 is SFDVKD. J lost 6 bases, V lost 5 bases, and 4 bases had no gene match. CDR3: CATSALTGAGELFF. Here the CDR3 DNA reads TGTGCCACCAGTGCCCTGACAGGGGCCGGGGAGCTGTTTTTT.

In its sample, this clonotype was seen a few times. V and J are TRBV7-8 and TRBJ2-5; 8 bases are shared with TRBD1. Germline values: CDR1 SGHVS, CDR2 FQNEAQ. The CDR3 runs 17 residues. The ends lost 3 bases at V and 1 base at J; junction bases unmatched: 10. The DNA for the CDR3 is TGTGCCAGCAGCTTCAGGGGGCTAGACCGCTTCCAAGAGACCCAGTACTTC. This translates into CASSFRGLDRFQETQYF.

The chain uses TRBV20-1 and TRBJ2-1; D perhaps matches TRBD2 (6 bases). CDR1 is DFQATT, CDR2 SNEGSKA, per germline (reference sequence). The V end was cut by 1 base, the J end by 4 bases, with 14 bases between. The CDR3 length is 15 residues. The CDR3 nucleotides are TGCAGTGCTAGAGGAGGTAGCGGTGCTTACAATGAGCAGTTCTTC. It encodes CSARGGSGAYNEQFF.

V and J are TRBV19 and TRBJ2-3; D gene uncertain. CDR1 is LNHDA and CDR2 is SQIVND in the germline V gene (reference sequence). CDR3 length equals 13 residues. V gave up 7 bases and J gave up 1 base, with 9 bases separating them. CDR3 DNA sequence: TGTGCCAGTAAAAGTCTCCGCACAGATACGCAGTATTTT. It yields the protein CASKSLRTDTQYF.

With regard to this clonotype: At one of its ends the junction is not consistent with the germline gene, which may arise from a read error. The gene calls are TRBV20-1 and TRBJ2-1; 7 bases are shared with TRBD1. This CDR3 has 15 residues. The germline V gene encodes CDR1 DFQATT and CDR2 SNEGSKA (reference sequence). CDR3: CSTRTGHILYNEQFF. The CDR3 DNA is TGCAGTACTAGGACAGGCCATATCTTGTACAATGAGCAGTTCTTC.

The chain is built from TRBV2 and TRBJ1-2; weak D call: TRBD1 (5 bases). The germline V and J ends were trimmed by 3 bases and 7 bases, with 15 bases remaining between them. Germline CDR1 SNHLY, CDR2 FYNNEI. The CDR3 has 14 residues. The CDR3 nucleotides are TGTGCCAGCAGTGATCGGGGCAGGGTAGCTGGCTACACCTTC. Its translation: CASSDRGRVAGYTF.

The CDR3 DNA is TGCGCCAGCAGCTTGTCTCGTCATGAAATAGGGACTAGCGGGAGGGGTAGCGAGCAGTACTTC. It translates to CASSLSRHEIGTSGRGSEQYF. The J gene is TRBJ2-7, the V gene TRBV5-1, with TRBD2 matching over 16 bases. J lost 6 bases, V lost 1 base, and 19 bases had no gene match. Germline CDR1 is SGHRS and CDR2 is YFSETQ. The CDR3 runs 21 residues.

With respect to this clonotype: One end of the junction fails to match germline, which may point to a read error. The V and J genes are TRBV10-2 and TRBJ2-7; D is uncertain. Per the germline V gene, CDR1 is WSHSY and CDR2 is SAAADI. The CDR3 is 10 amino acids. The CDR3, as DNA: TGCGCCAGCAGTGAGGAAGTCAAACATTTC. It specifies CASSEEVKHF.

This clonotype was detected only once. The rearrangement joins TRBV5-4 to TRBJ1-1; 9 bases match TRBD1. V shed 4 bases and J 12 bases; nucleotides not matched to a gene: 25. This CDR3 comprises 18 residues. Per the germline V gene, CDR1 is SGHNT and CDR2 is YYREEE (reference sequence). CDR3 DNA sequence: TGTGCCAGCAGCCAAGTTGAGGGTGCCACTAACAGGGGGCTCATACCTTTCTTT. This gives the protein CASSQVEGATNRGLIPFF. The whole variable domain, filled in from reference TRBV5-4 and TRBJ1-1, reads ETGVTQSPTHLIKTRGQQVTLRCSSQSGHNTVSWYQQALGQGPQFIFQYYREEENGRGNFPPRFSGLQFPNYSSELNVNALELDDSALYLCASSQVEGATNRGLIPFFGQGTRLTVV.

The genes are TRBV29-1 and TRBJ2-2; D is possibly TRBD2 (6 bases). Germline CDR1 SQVTM, CDR2 ANQGSEA. This CDR3 has 15 residues. The V end was cut by 6 bases, the J end by 4 bases, with 18 bases between. The CDR3 loop reads CSVRGPGSVTGELFF. The CDR3 DNA sequence: TGCAGCGTCCGGGGACCCGGGAGTGTCACCGGGGAGCTGTTTTTT.

The rearrangement uses TRBV7-9 and TRBJ2-7, with D unresolved. The V end was cut by 7 bases, the J end by 4 bases, with 11 bases between. The CDR3 runs 12 residues. Germline V gene data show CDR1 as SEHNR and CDR2 as FQNEAQ (reference sequence). CDR3 in amino acids: CASKDGIYEQYF. The DNA for the CDR3 is TGTGCCAGCAAGGACGGAATTTACGAGCAGTACTTC.

The chain links TRBV19 to TRBJ2-1; TRBD1 might be the D (6 bases). Looked up from germline, CDR1 is LNHDA and CDR2 is SQIVND (reference sequence). CDR3 length: 12 amino acids. Deletions cut 9 bases from V and 7 bases from J, with 13 bases between. In DNA, the CDR3 is TGTGCCAGCGCCGGGACACGAAATGAGCAGTTCTTC. Its translation: CASAGTRNEQFF.

The rearrangement joins TRBV24-1 to TRBJ2-1, with TRBD1 as a possible D gene (5 bases). The CDR3 runs to 12 residues. In germline, CDR1 is KGHDR, CDR2 SFDVKD. V lost 2 bases and J 8 bases, leaving 6 bases between the germline ends. The chain's CDR3 is CATSDSRDEQFF. CDR3 nucleotides: TGTGCCACCAGTGATTCCAGGGATGAGCAGTTCTTC.